A single T cell receptor (beta chain) is shown here with its context. This CDR3 spans 15 amino acids. Germline CDR1 reads SQVTM; CDR2 reads ANQGSEA. V was shortened by 3 bases and J by 0 bases, with 14 bases between the two germline ends. This sample was included in a study of blood T cell repertoires in COVID-19. Overall study context: Researchers got acute and convalescent COVID-19 samples from the United States, Italy and Spain.

Per the original data handling: How many nucleated cells were present was estimated from reference gene primer amplification. Clones were read by immunoSEQ multiplex PCR, and TCRdb kept only the in-frame ones, dropping some. The V and J calls and clone size were taken over from that table, and D and trimming were inferred from the DNA. The sample has a few hundred thousand clones, under 90% seen once; the top ten hold about 1.7%. Individuals drawn from approximately 26 US areas were roughly 18 to 95 years old. Material: PBMCs or T cells enriched from blood (not recorded which). This chain connects TRBV29-1 to TRBJ2-5; D possibly corresponds to TRBD1 (6 bases). The TCR was taken from a man between 40 and 49 years old who had recovered from COVID-19. The CDR3 loop is CSVELDRPYQETQYF. The CDR3 DNA reads TGCAGCGTTGAGTTGGACAGACCATACCAAGAGACCCAGTACTTC.